Listed below are T cell receptor beta chains from one sample, sequenced in a study of tumor-infiltrating lymphocytes in primary liver carcinoma. MiXCR was run by TCRdb on the multiplex PCR reads, yielding one entry per CDR3 protein. This table has approximately 110,000 distinct CDR3 sequences, 55% to 65% appearing once. The sequenced sample was liver tumor tissue from sampling region 1. These receptors all come from an older woman with primary liver carcinoma and hepatitis B virus infection. The CDR3 runs from the conserved cysteine through the conserved F or W. The order of the fields is CDR3 DNA, CDR3 protein, V gene, clone size, D gene, J gene. D genes are given only for firm matches. Size is stated for part of the rows, as once, few or many counts, or as a class when the clone is expanded.

CDR3 DNA: TGTGCCAGGAGCTTACTAGCGCCCACAGATACGCGGTATTTT; CDR3 protein: CARSLLAPTDTRYF; V gene: TRBV5-6; clone size: .; D gene: TRBD2; J gene: TRBJ2-3
CDR3 DNA: TGCGCCAGCAGCCAAAGGACTCCTAACACCGGGGAGCTGTTTTTT; CDR3 protein: CASSQRTPNTGELFF; V gene: TRBV4-1; clone size: many; D gene: .; J gene: TRBJ2-2
CDR3 DNA: TGTGCCAGCAGGACCACGGGACAGAAGAATTCACCCCTCCACTTT; CDR3 protein: CASRTTGQKNSPLHF; V gene: TRBV12-3/TRBV12-4; clone size: .; D gene: TRBD1; J gene: TRBJ1-6
CDR3 DNA: TGTGCCTCTCGGGCAGGAGAGGCCCACATGAACACTGAAGCTTTCTTT; CDR3 protein: CASRAGEAHMNTEAFF; V gene: TRBV6-5; clone size: many; D gene: .; J gene: TRBJ1-1
CDR3 DNA: TGTGCCAGCAGTTTATACGGGGACAATCAGCCCCAGCATTTT; CDR3 protein: CASSLYGDNQPQHF; V gene: TRBV28; clone size: .; D gene: .; J gene: TRBJ1-5
CDR3 DNA: TGCAGCGTTGAACGGGTCTTGGCAGTGGGCTATAAGCAGTACTTC; CDR3 protein: CSVERVLAVGYKQYF; V gene: TRBV29-1; clone size: .; D gene: .; J gene: TRBJ2-7
CDR3 DNA: TGTGCCAGCAGTTACCCCCCGGACTCCTTGTCCTACGAGCAGTACTTC; CDR3 protein: CASSYPPDSLSYEQYF; V gene: TRBV6-2/TRBV6-3; clone size: .; D gene: .; J gene: TRBJ2-7
CDR3 DNA: TGTGTCAACAGCTTGTACGTTGTTGAGACTGGAACATACTACGAGCAGTACTTC; CDR3 protein: CVNSLYVVETGTYYEQYF; V gene: TRBV5-6; clone size: .; D gene: .; J gene: TRBJ2-7
CDR3 DNA: TGTGCCAGCAGCCCTCATGGGGGCGAGCAGTACTTC; CDR3 protein: CASSPHGGEQYF; V gene: TRBV13; clone size: .; D gene: .; J gene: TRBJ2-7
CDR3 DNA: TGCAGTGCTAGTAATCGCGGGACAGGGGGCAACGAGCAGTACTTC; CDR3 protein: CSASNRGTGGNEQYF; V gene: TRBV20-1; clone size: few; D gene: TRBD1; J gene: TRBJ2-7
CDR3 DNA: TGCAGCGCACGGACAGGCAACACCGGGGAGCTGTTTTTT; CDR3 protein: CSARTGNTGELFF; V gene: TRBV29-1; clone size: many; D gene: TRBD1; J gene: TRBJ2-2
CDR3 DNA: TGTGCCATCAGTGATCGACAGGGTAACTACACCTTC; CDR3 protein: CAISDRQGNYTF; V gene: TRBV10-3; clone size: many; D gene: TRBD1; J gene: TRBJ1-2
CDR3 DNA: TGCAGTGCTATCGGGGTGTCTGGCTACACCTTC; CDR3 protein: CSAIGVSGYTF; V gene: TRBV29-1; clone size: .; D gene: .; J gene: TRBJ1-2
CDR3 DNA: TGTGCCATCAGCTTATCCCCTGAAGGGGACAGTCAGTACAATGAGCAGTTCTTC; CDR3 protein: CAISLSPEGDSQYNEQFF; V gene: TRBV11-3; clone size: .; D gene: TRBD1; J gene: TRBJ2-1
CDR3 DNA: TGTGTCAGCAGCTCGCCTGGGGACAGCCTATTCCAAGAGACCCAATACTTC; CDR3 protein: CVSSSPGDSLFQETQYF; V gene: TRBV7-9; clone size: .; D gene: TRBD1; J gene: TRBJ2-5
CDR3 DNA: TGCGCCAGCAGTTCCAAGACTAGCGGCGGCACAGATACGCAGTATTTT; CDR3 protein: CASSSKTSGGTDTQYF; V gene: TRBV10-1; clone size: many; D gene: TRBD2; J gene: TRBJ2-3
CDR3 DNA: TGTGCCAGCAGCCTTTCTTGCCCGCACAACTTACCCCTCCACTTT; CDR3 protein: CASSLSCPHNLPLHF; V gene: TRBV11-2; clone size: .; D gene: .; J gene: TRBJ1-6
CDR3 DNA: TGTGCCAGCAGCCTACGGGGGGCGTATGGCTACGCCTTC; CDR3 protein: CASSLRGAYGYAF; V gene: TRBV28; clone size: .; D gene: .; J gene: TRBJ1-2
CDR3 DNA: TGTGCCAGTAGTACCAGGACCAACGGGAGAGGGGATGAGCAGTTCTTC; CDR3 protein: CASSTRTNGRGDEQFF; V gene: TRBV19; clone size: .; D gene: .; J gene: TRBJ2-1
CDR3 DNA: TGTGCCTGCCGGGGACTGGCCTCCCACGAGCAGTACTTC; CDR3 protein: CACRGLASHEQYF; V gene: TRBV30; clone size: .; D gene: .; J gene: TRBJ2-7
CDR3 DNA: TGCAGCGTTGAAAGGGGCCCGGGGTCGACAGATACGCAATATTTT; CDR3 protein: CSVERGPGSTDTQYF; V gene: TRBV29-1; clone size: .; D gene: .; J gene: TRBJ2-3
CDR3 DNA: TGTGTCAACAGCATAAATCCGATCAGGGCGCTGCGCTATGGCTACACCTTC; CDR3 protein: CVNSINPIRALRYGYTF; V gene: TRBV11-2; clone size: .; D gene: .; J gene: TRBJ1-2
CDR3 DNA: TGTGCCAGCAGCGGGCGGTGGTCCGGGACAGATAACACTGAAGCTTTCTTT; CDR3 protein: CASSGRWSGTDNTEAFF; V gene: TRBV6-1; clone size: many; D gene: TRBD1; J gene: TRBJ1-1
CDR3 DNA: TGTGCCAGCAGCTCGGACATCTGCACAGATACGCAGCATTTT; CDR3 protein: CASSSDICTDTQHF; V gene: TRBV11-3; clone size: .; D gene: .; J gene: TRBJ1-5